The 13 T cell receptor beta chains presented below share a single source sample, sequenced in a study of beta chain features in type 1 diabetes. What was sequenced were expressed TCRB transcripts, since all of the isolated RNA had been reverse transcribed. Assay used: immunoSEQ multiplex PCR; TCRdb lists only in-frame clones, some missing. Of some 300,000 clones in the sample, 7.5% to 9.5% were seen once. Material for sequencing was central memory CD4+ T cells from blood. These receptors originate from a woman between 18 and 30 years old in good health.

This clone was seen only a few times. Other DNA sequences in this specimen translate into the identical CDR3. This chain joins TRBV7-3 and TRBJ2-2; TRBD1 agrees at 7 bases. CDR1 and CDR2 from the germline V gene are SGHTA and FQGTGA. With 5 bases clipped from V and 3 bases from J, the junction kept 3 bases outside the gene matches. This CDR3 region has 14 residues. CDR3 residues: CASSRTGDTGELFF. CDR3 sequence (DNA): TGTGCCAGCAGCCGAACAGGGGACACCGGGGAGCTGTTTTTT.

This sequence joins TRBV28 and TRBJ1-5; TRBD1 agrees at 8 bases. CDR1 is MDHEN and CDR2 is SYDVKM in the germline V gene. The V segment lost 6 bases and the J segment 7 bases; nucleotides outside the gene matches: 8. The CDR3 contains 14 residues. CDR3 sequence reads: CASSKYRGGQPQHF. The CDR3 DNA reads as TGTGCCAGCAGCAAATACAGGGGGGGCCAGCCCCAGCATTTT.

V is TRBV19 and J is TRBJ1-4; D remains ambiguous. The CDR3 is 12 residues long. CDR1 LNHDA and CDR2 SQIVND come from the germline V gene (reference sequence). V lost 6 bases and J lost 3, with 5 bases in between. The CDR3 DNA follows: TGTGCCAGTAGGGGCGCTAATGAAAAACTGTTTTTT. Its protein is CASRGANEKLFF.

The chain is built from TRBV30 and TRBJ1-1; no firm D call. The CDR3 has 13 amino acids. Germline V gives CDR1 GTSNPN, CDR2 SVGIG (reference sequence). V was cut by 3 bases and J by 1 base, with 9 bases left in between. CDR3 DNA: TGTGCCTGGAGGTCTTCGGGGAACACTGAAGCTTTCTTT. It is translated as CAWRSSGNTEAFF.

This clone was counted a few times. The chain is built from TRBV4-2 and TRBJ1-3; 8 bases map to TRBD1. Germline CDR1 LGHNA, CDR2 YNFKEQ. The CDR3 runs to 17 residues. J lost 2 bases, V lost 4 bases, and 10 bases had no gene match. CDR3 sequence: CASSLYTETGAGNTIYF. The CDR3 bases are TGTGCCAGCAGCCTGTACACTGAGACAGGGGCTGGAAACACCATATATTTT.

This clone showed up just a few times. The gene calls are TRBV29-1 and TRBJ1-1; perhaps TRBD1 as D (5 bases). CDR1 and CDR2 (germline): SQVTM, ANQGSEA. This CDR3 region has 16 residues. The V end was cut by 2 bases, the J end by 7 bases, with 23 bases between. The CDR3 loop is CSVESIRGRPVGEAFF. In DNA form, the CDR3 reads TGCAGCGTTGAAAGCATCCGGGGGAGGCCGGTCGGTGAAGCTTTCTTT.

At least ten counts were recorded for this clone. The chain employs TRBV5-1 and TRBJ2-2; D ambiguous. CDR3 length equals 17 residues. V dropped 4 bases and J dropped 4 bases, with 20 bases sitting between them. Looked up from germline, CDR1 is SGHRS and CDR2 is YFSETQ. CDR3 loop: CASSPCWEATCTGELFF. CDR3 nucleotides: TGCGCCAGCAGCCCTTGTTGGGAAGCGACTTGCACCGGGGAGCTGTTTTTT. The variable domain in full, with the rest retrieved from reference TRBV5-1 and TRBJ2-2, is KAGVTQTPRYLIKTRGQQVTLSCSPISGHRSVSWYQQTPGQGLQFLFEYFSETQRNKGNFPGRFSGRQFSNSRSEMNVSTLELGDSALYLCASSPCWEATCTGELFFGEGSRLTVL.

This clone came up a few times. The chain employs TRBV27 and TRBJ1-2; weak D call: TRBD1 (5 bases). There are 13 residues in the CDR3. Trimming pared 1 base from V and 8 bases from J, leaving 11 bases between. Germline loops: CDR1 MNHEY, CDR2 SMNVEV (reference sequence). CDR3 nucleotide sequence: TGTGCCAGCAGTTTATGGGCAGGGTCGGGCTACACCTTC. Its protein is CASSLWAGSGYTF.

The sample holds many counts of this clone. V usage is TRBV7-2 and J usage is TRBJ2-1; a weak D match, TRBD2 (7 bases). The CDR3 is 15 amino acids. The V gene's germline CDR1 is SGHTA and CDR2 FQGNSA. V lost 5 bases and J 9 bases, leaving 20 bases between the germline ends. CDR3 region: CASSTLGRGPAEQFF. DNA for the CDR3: TGTGCCAGCAGCACCTTGGGGCGGGGGCCGGCTGAGCAGTTCTTC.

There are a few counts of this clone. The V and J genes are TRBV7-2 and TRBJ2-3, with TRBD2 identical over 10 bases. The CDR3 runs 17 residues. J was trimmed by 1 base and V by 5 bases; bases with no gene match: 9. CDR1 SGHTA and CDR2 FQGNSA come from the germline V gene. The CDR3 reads CASSPNGLAARTDTQYF. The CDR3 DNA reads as TGTGCCAGCAGCCCGAACGGACTAGCGGCCCGCACAGATACGCAGTATTTT. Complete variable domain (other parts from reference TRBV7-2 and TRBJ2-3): GAGVSQSPSNKVTEKGKDVELRCDPISGHTALYWYRQSLGQGLEFLIYFQGNSAPDKSGLPSDRFSAERTGGSVSTLTIQRTQQEDSAVYLCASSPNGLAARTDTQYFGPGTRLTVL.

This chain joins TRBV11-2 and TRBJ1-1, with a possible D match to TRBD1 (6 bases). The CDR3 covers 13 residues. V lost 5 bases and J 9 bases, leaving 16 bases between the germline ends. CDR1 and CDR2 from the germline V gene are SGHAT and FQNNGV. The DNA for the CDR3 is TGTGCCAGCAGCCTAGGGGGGGAGGTTCAAGCTTTCTTT. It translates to CASSLGGEVQAFF.

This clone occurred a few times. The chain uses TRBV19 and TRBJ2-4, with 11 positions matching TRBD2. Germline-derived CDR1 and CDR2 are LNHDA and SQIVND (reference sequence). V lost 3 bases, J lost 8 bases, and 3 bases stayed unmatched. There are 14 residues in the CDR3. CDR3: CASSIQTSGDIQYF. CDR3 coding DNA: TGTGCCAGTAGTATCCAGACTAGCGGGGACATTCAGTACTTC.

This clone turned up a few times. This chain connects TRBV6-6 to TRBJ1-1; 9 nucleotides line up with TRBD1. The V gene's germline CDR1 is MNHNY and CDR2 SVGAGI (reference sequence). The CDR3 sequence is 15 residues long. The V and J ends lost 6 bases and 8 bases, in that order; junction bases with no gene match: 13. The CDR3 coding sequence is TGTGCCAGCAGGCAAACAGGGGGCGAGGTTTCGGAAGCTTTCTTT. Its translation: CASRQTGGEVSEAFF.